This T cell receptor beta chain was observed in a study of OX40 agonist ivuxolimab in advanced cancers. The study's findings and limits: At 0.1 to 3.0 mg/kg and by week 6, CD4+ and CD8+ T cells in the blood had expanded clonally. Among the lowest peripheral clonal expansion occurred in 0.1-3.0 mg/kg partial responders.

Using immunoSEQ multiplex PCR, the repertoire was profiled, and TCRdb retains in-frame clones only, with some absent. The sample yields some 86,000 clones, less than 95% seen once. It was autoimmune disease history or systemic immunosuppression that excluded patients. The germline V gene encodes CDR1 SGHNT and CDR2 YYREEE (reference sequence). This CDR3 is built from 12 residues. Trimming removed 4 bases from V and 11 bases from J, with 15 bases in between. In regard to this clone: Antigen specificity is unknown.

The V call is TRBV5-4, the J call TRBJ1-1; possible D gene TRBD1, 5 bases. The sample in question was CD4+ or CD8+ T cells sorted from blood, obtained in a trial of the OX40 agonist ivuxolimab. The TCR originated in an adult with an advanced solid tumor such as melanoma, head and neck, liver or kidney cancer. CDR3 residues: CASSLNQGWAFF. The CDR3, as DNA: TGTGCCAGCAGCCTCAATCAGGGCTGGGCTTTCTTT.